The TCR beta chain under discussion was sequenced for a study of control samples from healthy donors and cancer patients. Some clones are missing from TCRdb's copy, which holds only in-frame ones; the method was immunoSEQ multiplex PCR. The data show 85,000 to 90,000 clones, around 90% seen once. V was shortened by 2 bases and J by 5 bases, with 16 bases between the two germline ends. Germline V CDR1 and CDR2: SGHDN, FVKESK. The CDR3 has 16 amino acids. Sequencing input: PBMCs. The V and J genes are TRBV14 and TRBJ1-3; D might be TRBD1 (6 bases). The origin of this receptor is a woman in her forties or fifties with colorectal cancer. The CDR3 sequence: CASSQSVRTARNTIYF. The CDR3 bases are TGTGCCAGCAGCCAATCCGTCCGGACAGCAAGAAACACCATATATTTT.